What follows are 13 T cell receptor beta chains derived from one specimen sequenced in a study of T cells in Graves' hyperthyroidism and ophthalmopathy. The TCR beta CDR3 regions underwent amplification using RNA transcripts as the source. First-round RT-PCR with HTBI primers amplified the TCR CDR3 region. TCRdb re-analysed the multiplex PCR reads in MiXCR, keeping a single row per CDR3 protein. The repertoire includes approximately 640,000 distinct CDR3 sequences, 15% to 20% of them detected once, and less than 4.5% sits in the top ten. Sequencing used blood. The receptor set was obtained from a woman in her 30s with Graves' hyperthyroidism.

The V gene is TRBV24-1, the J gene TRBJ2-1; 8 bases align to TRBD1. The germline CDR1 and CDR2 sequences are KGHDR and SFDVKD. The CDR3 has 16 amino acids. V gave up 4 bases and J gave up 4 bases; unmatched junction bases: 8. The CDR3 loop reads CATSEGTGTQYNEQFF. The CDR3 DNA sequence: TGTGCCACCAGTGAGGGGACAGGAACGCAATACAATGAGCAGTTCTTC.

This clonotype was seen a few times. CDR3: CASSSPTSGRYNEQFF. CDR3 DNA sequence: TGTGCCAGCAGCTCGCCGACTAGCGGGCGTTACAATGAGCAGTTCTTC. The chain couples TRBV7-9 to TRBJ2-1, with 10 nucleotides matching TRBD2. This CDR3 contains 16 residues. The V segment lost 4 bases and the J segment 4 bases; nucleotides outside the gene matches: 7. CDR1 and CDR2 from the germline V gene are SEHNR and FQNEAQ (reference sequence).

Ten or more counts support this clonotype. The CDR3 DNA is TGTGCCAGCAGTTATCGGCAAGGATTTGGGGACGATACGCAGTATTTT. Its translation: CASSYRQGFGDDTQYF. J is TRBJ2-3 and V is TRBV6-2 or TRBV6-3; D may be TRBD1 or TRBD2 (5 bases each). This CDR3 is built from 16 residues. V was clipped by 3 bases and J by 6 bases, with 19 bases between them. Germline assignment: CDR1 MNHEY and CDR2 SVGEGT.

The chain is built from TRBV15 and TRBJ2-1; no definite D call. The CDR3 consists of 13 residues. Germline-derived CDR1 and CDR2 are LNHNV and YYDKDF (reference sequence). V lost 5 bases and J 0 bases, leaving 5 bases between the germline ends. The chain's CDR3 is CATSGNSYNEQFF. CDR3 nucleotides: TGTGCCACCAGCGGGAACTCCTACAATGAGCAGTTCTTC.

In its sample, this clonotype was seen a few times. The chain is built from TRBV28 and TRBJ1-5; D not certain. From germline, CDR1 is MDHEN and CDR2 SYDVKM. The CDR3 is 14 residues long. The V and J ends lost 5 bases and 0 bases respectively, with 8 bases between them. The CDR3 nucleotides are TGTGCCAGCAGTGGCGGTCATAGCAATCAGCCCCAGCATTTT. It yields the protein CASSGGHSNQPQHF.

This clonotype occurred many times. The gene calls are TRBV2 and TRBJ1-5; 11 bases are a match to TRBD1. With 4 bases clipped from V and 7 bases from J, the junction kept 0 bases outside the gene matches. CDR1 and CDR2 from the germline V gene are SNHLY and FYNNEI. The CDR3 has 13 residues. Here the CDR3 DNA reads TGTGCCAGCAGTGGGACAGGGGGCCAGCCCCAGCATTTT. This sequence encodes CASSGTGGQPQHF.

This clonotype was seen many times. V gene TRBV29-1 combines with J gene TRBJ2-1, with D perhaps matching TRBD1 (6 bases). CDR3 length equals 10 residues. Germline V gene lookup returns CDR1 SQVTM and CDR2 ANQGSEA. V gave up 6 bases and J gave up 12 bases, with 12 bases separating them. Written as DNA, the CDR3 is TGCAGCGTCACCAGGGGCGGGCAGTTCTTC. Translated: CSVTRGGQFF.

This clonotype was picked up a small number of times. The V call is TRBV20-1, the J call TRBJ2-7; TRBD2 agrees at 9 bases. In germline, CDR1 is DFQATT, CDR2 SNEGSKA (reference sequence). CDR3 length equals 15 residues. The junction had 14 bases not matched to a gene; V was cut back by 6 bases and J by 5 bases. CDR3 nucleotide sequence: TGCAGTGCCCCTAGGCCTCTAGCGGGATCCAACGAGCAGTACTTC. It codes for CSAPRPLAGSNEQYF.

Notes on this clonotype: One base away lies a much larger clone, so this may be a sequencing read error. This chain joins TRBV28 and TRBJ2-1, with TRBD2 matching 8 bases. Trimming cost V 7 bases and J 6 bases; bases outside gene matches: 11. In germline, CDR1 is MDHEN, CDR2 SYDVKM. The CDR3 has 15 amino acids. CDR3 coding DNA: TGTGCCAGCACCGATGGACTAGCTAGCTGCAATGAGCAGTTCTTC. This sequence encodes CASTDGLASCNEQFF.

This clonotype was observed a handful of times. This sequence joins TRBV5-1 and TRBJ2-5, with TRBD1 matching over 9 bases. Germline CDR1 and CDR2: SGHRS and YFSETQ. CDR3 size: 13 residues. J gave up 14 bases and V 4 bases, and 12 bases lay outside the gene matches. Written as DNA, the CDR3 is TGCGCCAGCAGCCCCGGGACAGGGCTCTTTGTATACTTC. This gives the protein CASSPGTGLFVYF. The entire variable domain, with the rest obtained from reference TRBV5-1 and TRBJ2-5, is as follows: KAGVTQTPRYLIKTRGQQVTLSCSPISGHRSVSWYQQTPGQGLQFLFEYFSETQRNKGNFPGRFSGRQFSNSRSEMNVSTLELGDSALYLCASSPGTGLFVYFGPGTRLLVL.

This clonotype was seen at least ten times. As DNA, the CDR3 is TGCAGTGCTCTAGGGCGGGACAGGGGCACAGATACGCAGTATTTT. Amino acid sequence: CSALGRDRGTDTQYF. The chain links TRBV20-1 to TRBJ2-3; 9 nucleotides line up with TRBD1. Trimming removed 5 bases from V and 1 base from J; junction bases left unmatched: 7. This CDR3 comprises 15 residues. Per germline, CDR1 DFQATT and CDR2 SNEGSKA (reference sequence).

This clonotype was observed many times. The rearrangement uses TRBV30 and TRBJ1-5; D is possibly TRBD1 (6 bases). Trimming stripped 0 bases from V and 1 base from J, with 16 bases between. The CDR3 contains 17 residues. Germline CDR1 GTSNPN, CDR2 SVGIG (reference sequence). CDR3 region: CAWSVFEQGLSNQPQHF. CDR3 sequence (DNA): TGTGCCTGGAGTGTCTTTGAACAGGGACTGAGCAATCAGCCCCAGCATTTT.

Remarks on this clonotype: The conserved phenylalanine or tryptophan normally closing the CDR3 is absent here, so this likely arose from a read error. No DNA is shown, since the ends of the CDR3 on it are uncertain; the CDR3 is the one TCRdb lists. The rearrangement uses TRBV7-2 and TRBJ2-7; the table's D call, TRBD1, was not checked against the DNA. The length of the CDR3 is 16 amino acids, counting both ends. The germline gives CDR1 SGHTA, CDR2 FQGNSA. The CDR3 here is CASSLVGQGSSYEEYL.